These 12 T cell receptor beta chains share one sample of origin, sequenced in a study of blood T cells in healthy people across ages. A second roughly 6 to 11 cycle PCR used barcoded and J-beta primers. TCRdb used MiXCR to reprocess the 5' RACE reads, holding one entry per CDR3 protein. Here the sample spans 1.5 million or so distinct CDR3 sequences, around two fifths being singletons. Sequenced sample: blood. Receptors were obtained from a woman between 18 and 30 years old in good health.

Notes on this clonotype: A much larger clone differs from this one at a single base, so this may be a read error. The J gene is TRBJ2-4, the V gene TRBV5-1, with D perhaps given as TRBD1 or TRBD2 (5 bases each). CDR3 length equals 14 residues. Per the germline V gene, CDR1 is SGHRS and CDR2 is YFSETQ. The V and J ends lost 3 bases and 0 bases respectively, with 7 bases between them. The CDR3 loop is CASSYGAAKNIQYF. In DNA, the CDR3 is TGCGCCAGCAGCTACGGGGCAGCCAAAAACATTCAGTACTTC. The whole variable domain, filled in from reference TRBV5-1 and TRBJ2-4, reads KAGVTQTPRYLIKTRGQQVTLSCSPISGHRSVSWYQQTPGQGLQFLFEYFSETQRNKGNFPGRFSGRQFSNSRSEMNVSTLELGDSALYLCASSYGAAKNIQYFGAGTRLSVL.

This clonotype was detected only once. V usage is TRBV20-1 and J usage is TRBJ2-4; 11 nucleotides line up with TRBD1. This CDR3 region has 16 residues. Germline V gives CDR1 DFQATT, CDR2 SNEGSKA (reference sequence). Trimming removed 6 bases from V and 13 bases from J; junction bases left unmatched: 20. The CDR3 sequence: CSAEPLDRGQSGEQYF. Written as DNA, the CDR3 is TGCAGTGCCGAACCCCTGGACAGGGGGCAATCGGGGGAGCAGTACTTC.

This clonotype appeared a few times. Mismatch with germline at one junction end may stem from a read error. The J gene is TRBJ2-3, the V gene TRBV7-7; 7 nucleotides align to TRBD1. Germline lookup yields CDR1 SSHAT and CDR2 FNYEAQ (reference sequence). This CDR3 is built from 14 residues. The DNA for the CDR3 is TGTGCTAGCAGCCCAAAAACAGGGGTAGATACGCAGTATTTT. Its protein product is CASSPKTGVDTQYF. Looking up the rest from reference TRBV7-7 and TRBJ2-3 gives the full variable domain: GAGVSQSPRYKVTKRGQDVTLRCDPISSHATLYWYQQALGQGPEFLTYFNYEAQPDKSGLPSDRFSAERPEGSISTLTIQRTEQRDSAMYRCASSPKTGVDTQYFGPGTRLTVL.

V usage is TRBV3-1 and J usage is TRBJ2-1; 13 bases line up with TRBD2. Losses at the gene ends were 4 bases for V and 4 bases for J; bases not matched to a gene: 10. The CDR3 consists of 18 residues. From germline, CDR1 is LGHDT and CDR2 YNNKEL (reference sequence). CDR3 residues: CASSRAWTSGGIYNEQFF. Here the CDR3 DNA reads TGTGCCAGCAGCCGGGCATGGACTAGCGGGGGAATATACAATGAGCAGTTCTTC.

The chain links TRBV20-1 to TRBJ2-1, with 8 bases aligning to TRBD2. V lost 0 bases, J lost 6 bases, and 4 bases stayed unmatched. The length of the CDR3 is 14 residues. Germline V gives CDR1 DFQATT, CDR2 SNEGSKA (reference sequence). The CDR3 here is CSARDFGGANEQFF. The CDR3, as DNA: TGCAGTGCTAGAGATTTCGGGGGGGCCAATGAGCAGTTCTTC.

The rearrangement uses TRBV5-5 and TRBJ2-7; 8 positions agree with TRBD2. Looked up from germline, CDR1 is SGHKS and CDR2 is YYEKEE (reference sequence). The CDR3 is made up of 15 amino acids. J was trimmed by 0 bases and V by 2 bases; bases with no gene match: 4. The CDR3 spells CASSFQRGISYEQYF. CDR3 DNA sequence: TGTGCCAGCAGCTTTCAGCGGGGGATCTCCTACGAGCAGTACTTC. Complete variable domain (other parts from reference TRBV5-5 and TRBJ2-7): DAGVTQSPTHLIKTRGQQVTLRCSPISGHKSVSWYQQVLGQGPQFIFQYYEKEERGRGNFPDRFSARQFPNYSSELNVNALLLGDSALYLCASSFQRGISYEQYFGPGTRLTVT.

This clonotype was seen a handful of times. The chain has TRBV20-1 and TRBJ1-5; D perhaps matches TRBD1 (5 bases). The CDR3 sequence is 16 residues long. Germline-derived CDR1 and CDR2 are DFQATT and SNEGSKA (reference sequence). The V end lost 0 bases, the J end lost 3 bases, and 15 bases lay between the germline ends. CDR3: CSARDWGRVNNQPQHF. CDR3 nucleotide sequence: TGCAGTGCTAGAGATTGGGGCAGGGTCAACAATCAGCCCCAGCATTTT.

The V and J genes are TRBV10-1 and TRBJ2-2; TRBD1 aligns across 9 bases. Germline-derived CDR1 and CDR2 are WNHNN and SYGVQD (reference sequence). J was trimmed by 5 bases and V by 3 bases; bases with no gene match: 4. The CDR3 is made up of 15 amino acids. The CDR3 DNA follows: TGCGCCAGCAGTGACGGGGGGACAGGGACCGGGGAGCTGTTTTTT. This encodes CASSDGGTGTGELFF.

The chain couples TRBV9 to TRBJ2-6; the D is unclear. Trimming removed 3 bases at V and 2 bases at J, with 9 bases between. The CDR3 length is 15 residues. Looked up from germline, CDR1 is SGDLS and CDR2 is YYNGEE. The CDR3 protein is CASSALSAGANVLTF. The CDR3 DNA follows: TGTGCCAGCAGCGCGTTGAGCGCTGGGGCCAACGTCCTGACTTTC.

This clonotype occurred a few times. V is TRBV10-1 and J is TRBJ2-3, with TRBD2 identical over 14 bases. CDR3 size: 17 residues. J gave up 1 base and V 4 bases, and 4 bases lay outside the gene matches. Looked up from germline, CDR1 is WNHNN and CDR2 is SYGVQD (reference sequence). The CDR3 coding sequence is TGCGCCAGCAGTGCGGGACTAGCGGGGGCCCGCACAGATACGCAGTATTTT. Its translation: CASSAGLAGARTDTQYF.

CDR3 residues: CASSPGTGLAYGYTF. Here the CDR3 DNA reads TGTGCCAGCTCACCCGGGACAGGTCTTGCCTATGGCTACACCTTC. The rearrangement links TRBV18 to TRBJ1-2; 8 nucleotides agree with TRBD1. The V gene end was trimmed by 3 bases and the J gene end by 4 bases; junction bases not matched to a gene: 7. This CDR3 is built from 15 residues. Germline CDR1 KGHSH, CDR2 LQKENI.

At least ten counts were recorded for this clonotype. The J gene is TRBJ2-1, the V gene TRBV7-2, with 8 bases that match TRBD2. This CDR3 comprises 15 residues. CDR1 and CDR2 from the germline V gene are SGHTA and FQGNSA. V gave up 10 bases and J gave up 0 bases; unmatched junction bases: 8. The CDR3 DNA sequence: TGTGCCACCTCCGACGGGACTAGCTCCTACAATGAGCAGTTCTTC. Encoded protein: CATSDGTSSYNEQFF.